This TCR beta chain was recovered during a study of blood T cells in healthy people across ages. Sample-barcoded 5' priming and a J-beta primer mix drove a second PCR of about 6 to 12 cycles. TCRdb independently ran MiXCR on the 5' RACE reads; one entry per CDR3 protein. The sample consists of some 800,000 distinct CDR3 sequences, 40% to 50% of them appearing once. About this clonotype itself: The antigen is not known.

The CDR3 totals 13 residues. CDR1 and CDR2 from the germline V gene are SGHNT and YYREEE (reference sequence). V was cut by 5 bases and J by 4 bases, with 13 bases left in between. Every sample gave at least 5.5 micrograms of total RNA when it was extracted. Study-level points and caveats: Diversity of TCR beta correlated strongly with naive T cell percentage. Per-million-T-cell TCR beta diversity fell roughly linearly with age. Diversity estimated from one million T cells was considered an underestimate.

The chain recombines TRBV5-4 with TRBJ2-7, with unresolved D. Sequenced sample: blood. This receptor was identified in a man aged 60-69 years in good health. The CDR3 loop reads CASSFGRKYEQYF. For the CDR3, the DNA is TGTGCCAGCAGTTTCGGACGGAAATACGAGCAGTACTTC.